This entry is about one TCR beta chain. The antigen is unknown. This sample is part of a study of shared clonotypes between healthy human individuals. Study-wide points: Clonotypes which were not shared had lower generation probabilities than clonotypes that all four donors shared.

CDR1 SGHTA and CDR2 FQGNSA come from the germline V gene. The CDR3 runs to 16 residues. Trimming shortened V by 1 base and J by 3 bases, and 13 bases separated the two germline ends. It was at deep level that the assay was run. Profiled with immunoSEQ multiplex PCR; TCRdb holds only in-frame clones, not every one. Of some 2 million clones in the sample, 95% were seen once. Naive CD4+ cells were CD45RA-selected; the remaining cells were memory. The V call is TRBV7-2, the J call TRBJ2-4, with a tentative D call TRBD2 (6 bases). The sequence derives from a man between 18 and 29 years old in good health. Sequences were obtained from naive CD4+ T cells sorted from blood. The subset: CD45RA+ positively selected. CDR3 residues: CASSLVGGLDKNIQYF. CDR3 coding DNA: TGTGCCAGCAGCTTAGTGGGGGGTTTGGACAAAAACATTCAGTACTTC.